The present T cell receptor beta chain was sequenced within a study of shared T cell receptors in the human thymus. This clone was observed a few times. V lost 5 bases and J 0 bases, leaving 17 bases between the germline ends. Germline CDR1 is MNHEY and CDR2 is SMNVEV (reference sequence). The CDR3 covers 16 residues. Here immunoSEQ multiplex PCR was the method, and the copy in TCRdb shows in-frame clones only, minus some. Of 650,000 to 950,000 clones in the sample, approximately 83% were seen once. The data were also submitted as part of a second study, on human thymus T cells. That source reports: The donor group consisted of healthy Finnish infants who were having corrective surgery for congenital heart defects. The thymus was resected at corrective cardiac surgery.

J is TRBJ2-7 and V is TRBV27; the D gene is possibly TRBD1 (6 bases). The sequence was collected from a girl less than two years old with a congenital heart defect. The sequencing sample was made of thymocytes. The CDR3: CASSLNNRDTSYEQYF. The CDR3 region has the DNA TGTGCCAGCAGTCTCAATAACCGGGACACCTCCTACGAGCAGTACTTC.